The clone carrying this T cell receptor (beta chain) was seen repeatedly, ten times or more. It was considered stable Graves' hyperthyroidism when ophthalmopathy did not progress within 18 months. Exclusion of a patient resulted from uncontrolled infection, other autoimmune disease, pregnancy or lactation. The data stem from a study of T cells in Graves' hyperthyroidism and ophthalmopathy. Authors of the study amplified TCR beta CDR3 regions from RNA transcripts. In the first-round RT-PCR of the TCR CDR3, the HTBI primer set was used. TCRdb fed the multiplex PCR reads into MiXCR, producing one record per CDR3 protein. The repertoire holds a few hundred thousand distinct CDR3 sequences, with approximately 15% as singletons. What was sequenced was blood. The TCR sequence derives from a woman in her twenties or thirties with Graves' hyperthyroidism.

The CDR3 sequence is CASSRVAGGPSYEQYF. CDR3 coding DNA: TGTGCCAGCAGCCGCGTAGCGGGAGGTCCCTCCTACGAGCAGTACTTC. V is TRBV11-2 and J is TRBJ2-7; 10 bases line up with TRBD2. The V segment lost 5 bases and the J segment 0 bases; nucleotides outside the gene matches: 7. Germline V CDR1 and CDR2: SGHAT, FQNNGV. This CDR3 region has 16 residues.